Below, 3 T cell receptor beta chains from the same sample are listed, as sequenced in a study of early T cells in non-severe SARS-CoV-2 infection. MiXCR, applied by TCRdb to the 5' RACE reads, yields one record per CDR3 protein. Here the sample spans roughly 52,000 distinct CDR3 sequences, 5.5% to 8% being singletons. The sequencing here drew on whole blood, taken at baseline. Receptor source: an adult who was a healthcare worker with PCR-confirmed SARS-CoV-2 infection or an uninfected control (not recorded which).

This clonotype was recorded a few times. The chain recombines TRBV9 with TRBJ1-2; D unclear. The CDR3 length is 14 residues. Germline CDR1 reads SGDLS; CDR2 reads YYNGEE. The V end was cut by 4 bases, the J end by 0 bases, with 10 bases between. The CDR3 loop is CASSISGPNYGYTF. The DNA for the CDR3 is TGTGCCAGCAGCATCTCCGGACCTAACTATGGCTACACCTTC.

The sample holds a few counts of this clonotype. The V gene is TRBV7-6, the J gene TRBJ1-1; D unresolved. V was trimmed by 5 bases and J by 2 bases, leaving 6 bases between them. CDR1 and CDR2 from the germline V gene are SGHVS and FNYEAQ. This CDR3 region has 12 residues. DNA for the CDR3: TGTGCCAGCAGCCTGATAAACACTGAAGCTTTCTTT. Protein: CASSLINTEAFF.

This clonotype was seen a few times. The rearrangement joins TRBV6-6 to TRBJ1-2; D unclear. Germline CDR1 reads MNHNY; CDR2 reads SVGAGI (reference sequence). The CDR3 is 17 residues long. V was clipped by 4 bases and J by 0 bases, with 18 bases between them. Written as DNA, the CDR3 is TGTGCCAGCAGTTCCCCTGGGAGCCCTTTAGCTAACTATGGCTACACCTTC. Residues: CASSSPGSPLANYGYTF.